This is a list of T cell receptor beta chains from one sample in a study of T cell responses to AZD1222 COVID-19 vaccine. Some clones are missing from TCRdb's copy, which holds only in-frame ones; the method was immunoSEQ multiplex PCR. The top ten hold approximately 1.5% of the sample, which has roughly 190,000 clones, 92% seen once. The starting material was peripheral blood, obtained on day 0 of AZD1222 vaccination. These TCRs come from an adult in good health. CDR3s include the opening cysteine and the closing phenylalanine or tryptophan. D genes are given only for firm matches. Size values are once, few and many counts, or a class for expanded clones, and some rows have none.

>TRBV11-2|.|.|TRBJ2-2
CASSLRDAGELFF
TGTGCCAGCAGCTTGAGGGATGCCGGGGAGCTGTTTTTT
>TRBV7-6|once|TRBD2|TRBJ2-2
CASSLLAGGPNTGELFF
TGTGCCAGCAGCTTACTAGCGGGGGGGCCCAACACCGGGGAGCTGTTTTTT
>TRBV6-5|few|.|TRBJ1-2
CASSLRSTYGYTF
TGTGCCAGCAGCCTACGGTCGACCTATGGCTACACCTTC
>TRBV27|.|TRBD1|TRBJ1-2
CASSSQGVGGYTF
TGTGCCAGCAGTTCCCAGGGGGTAGGTGGCTACACCTTC
>TRBV3-1/TRBV3-2|.|.|TRBJ2-4
CASSQEIGGLAKNIQYF
TGTGCCAGCAGCCAAGAAATCGGGGGTCTAGCCAAAAACATTCAGTACTTC
>TRBV19|once|TRBD1|TRBJ2-1
CASSSPPGTGKNEQFF
TGTGCCAGTAGTTCACCCCCCGGGACAGGGAAAAATGAGCAGTTCTTC
>TRBV5-5|few|.|TRBJ1-2
CASRPTDHYGYTF
TGTGCCAGCAGACCGACTGACCACTATGGCTACACCTTC
>TRBV6-6|.|.|TRBJ1-1
CASKENTEAFF
TGTGCCAGCAAGGAGAACACTGAAGCTTTCTTT
>TRBV12-3/TRBV12-4|.|.|TRBJ1-5
CASSLIPGQPQHF
TGTGCCAGCAGTCTAATCCCGGGGCAGCCCCAGCATTTT
>TRBV6-1|.|.|TRBJ2-1
CASSENGGPGSFF
TGTGCCAGCAGTGAAAACGGAGGGCCGGGGTCGTTCTTC
>TRBV29-1|few|.|TRBJ1-2
CSVPSGTPEGYTF
TGCAGCGTCCCATCCGGGACGCCTGAGGGCTACACCTTC
>TRBV10-1|.|.|TRBJ2-2
CASKEDTGELFF
TGCGCCAGCAAAGAAGACACCGGGGAGCTGTTTTTT
>TRBV6-5|.|.|TRBJ2-2
CASSYFPGNTGELFF
TGTGCCAGCAGTTACTTCCCAGGAAACACCGGGGAGCTGTTTTTT
>TRBV4-1|.|.|TRBJ1-4
CASSREAGPNEKLFF
TGCGCCAGCAGCCGCGAGGCAGGCCCCAATGAAAAACTGTTTTTT
>TRBV18|.|.|TRBJ1-2
CASSPPAGHNYGYTF
TGTGCCAGCTCACCACCCGCGGGCCACAACTATGGCTACACCTTC
>TRBV5-5|.|.|TRBJ2-7
CASSLALSGTYEQYF
TGTGCCAGCAGCTTGGCCCTGTCAGGGACCTACGAGCAGTACTTC
>TRBV7-6|.|TRBD1|TRBJ2-1
CASSFGQGQLIYNEQFF
TGTGCCAGCAGCTTTGGCCAGGGACAGCTAATCTACAATGAGCAGTTCTTC
>TRBV25-1|.|.|TRBJ2-7
CASSEYFYEQYF
TGTGCCAGCAGTGAATATTTCTACGAGCAGTACTTC
>TRBV6-5|.|.|TRBJ1-4
CASSYSQGPFEKLFF
TGTGCCAGCAGTTACTCTCAGGGCCCTTTTGAAAAACTGTTTTTT
>TRBV28|.|.|TRBJ2-7
CASSPAGSEQYF
TGTGCCAGCAGTCCCGCAGGTTCCGAGCAGTACTTC
>TRBV5-4|few|.|TRBJ2-7
CASSLGGVEWYF
TGTGCCAGCAGCTTGGGGGGTGTTGAATGGTACTTC
>TRBV9|once|.|TRBJ1-6
CASTSGPLYNSPLHF
TGTGCCAGCACTTCGGGACCGTTATATAATTCACCCCTCCACTTT